The entry that follows covers one T cell receptor (beta chain) sequence. Its antigen is undetermined. The authors reverse transcribed all of the isolated RNA, so sequencing captured expressed TCRB transcripts. TCRdb's table, derived via immunoSEQ multiplex PCR, lists solely in-frame clones and lacks some. The table records under 150,000 clones, roughly 53% of them present only once. The sample is drawn from a study of beta chain features in type 1 diabetes. Study results and caveats: At VDJ recombination sites, type 1 diabetes patients had fewer insertions and more deleted nucleotides.

The CDR3 runs 14 residues. Germline CDR1 reads SGHRS; CDR2 reads YFSETQ. V shed 6 bases, J shed 5 bases, and the junction held 6 bases outside the gene matches. The sequence was collected from a man between 18 and 35 years old in good health. The chain links TRBV5-1 to TRBJ1-1; 11 nucleotides line up with TRBD1. The sample comprised Tregs from blood. CDR3 loop: CASTDRGLITEAFF. CDR3 nucleotide sequence: TGCGCCAGCACGGACAGGGGGCTTATAACTGAAGCTTTCTTT.